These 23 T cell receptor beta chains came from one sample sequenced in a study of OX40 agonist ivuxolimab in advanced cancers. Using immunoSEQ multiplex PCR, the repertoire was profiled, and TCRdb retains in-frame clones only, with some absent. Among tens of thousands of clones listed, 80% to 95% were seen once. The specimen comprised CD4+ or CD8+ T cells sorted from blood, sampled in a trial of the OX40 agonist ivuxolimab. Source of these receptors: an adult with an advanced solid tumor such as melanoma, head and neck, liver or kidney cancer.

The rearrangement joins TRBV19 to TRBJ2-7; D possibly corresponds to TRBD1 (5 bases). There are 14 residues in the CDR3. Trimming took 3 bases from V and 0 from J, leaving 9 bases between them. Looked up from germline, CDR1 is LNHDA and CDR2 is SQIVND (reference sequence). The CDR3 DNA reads TGTGCCAGTAGTATGGTGGACATCTCCTACGAGCAGTACTTC. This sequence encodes CASSMVDISYEQYF. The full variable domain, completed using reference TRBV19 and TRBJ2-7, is DGGITQSPKYLFRKEGQNVTLSCEQNLNHDAMYWYRQDPGQGLRLIYYSQIVNDFQKGDIAEGYSVSREKKESFPLTVTSAQKNPTAFYLCASSMVDISYEQYFGPGTRLTVT.

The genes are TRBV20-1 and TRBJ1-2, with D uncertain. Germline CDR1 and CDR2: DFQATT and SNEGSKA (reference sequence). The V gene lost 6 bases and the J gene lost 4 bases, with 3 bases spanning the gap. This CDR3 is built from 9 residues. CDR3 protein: CSAPYGYTF. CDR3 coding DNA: TGCAGTGCCCCCTATGGCTACACCTTC.

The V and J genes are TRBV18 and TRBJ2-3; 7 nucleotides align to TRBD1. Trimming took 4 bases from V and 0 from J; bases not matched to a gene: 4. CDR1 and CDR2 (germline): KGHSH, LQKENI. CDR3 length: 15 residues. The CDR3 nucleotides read TGTGCCAGCTCACACGGACAGGACAGCACAGATACGCAGTATTTT. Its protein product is CASSHGQDSTDTQYF.

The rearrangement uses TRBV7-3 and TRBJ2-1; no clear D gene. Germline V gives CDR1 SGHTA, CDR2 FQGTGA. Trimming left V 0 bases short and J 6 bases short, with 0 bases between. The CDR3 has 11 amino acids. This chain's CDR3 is CASSLTNEQFF. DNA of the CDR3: TGTGCCAGCAGCTTAACCAATGAGCAGTTCTTC.

In DNA form, the CDR3 reads TGTGCCAGCAGCGTAGGACTAGCGGGAGGCCATGAGCAGTTCTTC. It encodes CASSVGLAGGHEQFF. The rearrangement links TRBV9 to TRBJ2-1; 13 bases are shared with TRBD2. V was pared by 0 bases and J by 8 bases, with 2 bases of the junction left unmatched. The CDR3 has 15 amino acids. Germline CDR1 SGDLS, CDR2 YYNGEE.

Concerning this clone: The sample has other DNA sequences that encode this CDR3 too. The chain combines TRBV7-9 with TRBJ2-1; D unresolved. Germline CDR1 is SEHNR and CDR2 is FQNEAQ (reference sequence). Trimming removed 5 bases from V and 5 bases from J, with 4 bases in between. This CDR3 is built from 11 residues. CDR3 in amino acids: CASSRNNEQFF. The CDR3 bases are TGTGCCAGCAGCAGGAACAATGAGCAGTTCTTC.

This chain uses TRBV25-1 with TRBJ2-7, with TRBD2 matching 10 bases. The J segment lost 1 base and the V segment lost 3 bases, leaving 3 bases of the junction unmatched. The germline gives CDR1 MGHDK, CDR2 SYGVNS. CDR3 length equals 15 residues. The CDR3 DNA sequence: TGTGCCAGCAGTGAGTCTAGCGGGGGATCCTACGAGCAGTACTTC. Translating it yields CASSESSGGSYEQYF.

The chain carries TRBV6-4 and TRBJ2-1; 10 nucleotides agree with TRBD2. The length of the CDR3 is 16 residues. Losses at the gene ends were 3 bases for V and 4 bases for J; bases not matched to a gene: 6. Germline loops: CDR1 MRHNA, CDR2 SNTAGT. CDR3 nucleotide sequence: TGTGCCAGCAGTGAGACCGGGACTAGCGAATACAATGAGCAGTTCTTC. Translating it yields CASSETGTSEYNEQFF.

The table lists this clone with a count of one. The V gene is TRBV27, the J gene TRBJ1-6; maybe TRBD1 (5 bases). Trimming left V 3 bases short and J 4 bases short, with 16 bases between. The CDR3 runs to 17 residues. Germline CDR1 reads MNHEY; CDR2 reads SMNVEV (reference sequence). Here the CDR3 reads CASSFLPQGLYNSPLHF. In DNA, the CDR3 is TGTGCCAGCAGTTTTCTCCCTCAGGGTCTTTATAATTCACCCCTCCACTTT.

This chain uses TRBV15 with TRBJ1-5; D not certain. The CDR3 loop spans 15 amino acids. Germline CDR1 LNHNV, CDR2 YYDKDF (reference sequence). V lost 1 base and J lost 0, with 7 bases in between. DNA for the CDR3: TGTGCCACCAGCAGAGGGTTGGTTAGCAATCAGCCCCAGCATTTT. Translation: CATSRGLVSNQPQHF.

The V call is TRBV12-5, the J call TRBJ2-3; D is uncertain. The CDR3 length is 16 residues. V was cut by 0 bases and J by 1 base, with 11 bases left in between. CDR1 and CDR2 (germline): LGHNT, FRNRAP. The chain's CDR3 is CASGLVPSAGTDTQYF. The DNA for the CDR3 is TGTGCTAGTGGTTTGGTACCCAGCGCAGGCACAGATACGCAGTATTTT.

The CDR3 DNA sequence: TGTGCCACCAGCAGCCCCTGGAACACTGAAGCTTTCTTT. As protein: CATSSPWNTEAFF. The chain combines TRBV15 with TRBJ1-1; D remains ambiguous. The CDR3 sequence is 13 residues long. Germline V lookup: CDR1 LNHNV, CDR2 YYDKDF (reference sequence). Trimming took 3 bases from V and 1 from J, leaving 6 bases between them. The whole variable domain, filled in from reference TRBV15 and TRBJ1-1, reads DAMVIQNPRYQVTQFGKPVTLSCSQTLNHNVMYWYQQKSSQAPKLLFHYYDKDFNNEADTPDNFQSRRPNTSFCFLDIRSPGLGDTAMYLCATSSPWNTEAFFGQGTRLTVV.

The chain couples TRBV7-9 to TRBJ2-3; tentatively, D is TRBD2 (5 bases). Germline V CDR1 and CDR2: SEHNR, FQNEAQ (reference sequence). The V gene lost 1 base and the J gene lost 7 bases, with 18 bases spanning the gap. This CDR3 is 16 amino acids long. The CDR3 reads CASSLEVSSMGYTQYF. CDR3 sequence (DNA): TGTGCCAGCAGCTTAGAGGTGTCTAGCATGGGGTATACGCAGTATTTT.

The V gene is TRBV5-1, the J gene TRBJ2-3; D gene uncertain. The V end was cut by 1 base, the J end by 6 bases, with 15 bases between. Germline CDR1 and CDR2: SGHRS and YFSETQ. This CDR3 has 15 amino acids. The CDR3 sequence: CASSLRSSLTDTQYF. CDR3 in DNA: TGCGCCAGCAGCTTGCGGTCCTCGTTAACGGATACGCAGTATTTT.

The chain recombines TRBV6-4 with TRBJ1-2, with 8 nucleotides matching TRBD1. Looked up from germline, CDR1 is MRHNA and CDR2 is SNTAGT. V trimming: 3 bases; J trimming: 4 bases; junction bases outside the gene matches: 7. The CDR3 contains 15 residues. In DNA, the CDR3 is TGTGCCAGCAGTGAAGAGGCAGGGGGCTCCTATGGCTACACCTTC. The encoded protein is CASSEEAGGSYGYTF.

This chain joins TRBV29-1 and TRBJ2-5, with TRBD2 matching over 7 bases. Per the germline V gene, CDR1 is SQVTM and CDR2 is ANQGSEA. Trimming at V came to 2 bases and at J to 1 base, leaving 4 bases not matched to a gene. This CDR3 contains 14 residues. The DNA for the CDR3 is TGCAGCGTTGAAAGGCGGGGGATCCAAGAGACCCAGTACTTC. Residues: CSVERRGIQETQYF.

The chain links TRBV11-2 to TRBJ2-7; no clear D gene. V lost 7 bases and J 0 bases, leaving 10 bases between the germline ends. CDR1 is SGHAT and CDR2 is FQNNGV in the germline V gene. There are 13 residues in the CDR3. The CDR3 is CASTQDGSYEQYF. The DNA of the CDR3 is TGTGCCAGCACCCAGGACGGCTCCTACGAGCAGTACTTC. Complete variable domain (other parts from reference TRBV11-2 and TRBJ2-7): EAGVAQSPRYKIIEKRQSVAFWCNPISGHATLYWYQQILGQGPKLLIQFQNNGVVDDSQLPKDRFSAERLKGVDSTLKIQPAKLEDSAVYLCASTQDGSYEQYFGPGTRLTVT.

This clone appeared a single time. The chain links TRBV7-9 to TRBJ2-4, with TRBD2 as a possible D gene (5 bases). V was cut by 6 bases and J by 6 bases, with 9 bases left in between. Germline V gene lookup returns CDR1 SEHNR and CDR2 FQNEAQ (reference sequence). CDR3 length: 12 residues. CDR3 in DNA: TGTGCCAGCAGTCGCGAGGGAAACATTCAGTACTTC. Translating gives CASSREGNIQYF. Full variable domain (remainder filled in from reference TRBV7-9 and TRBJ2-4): DTGVSQNPRHKITKRGQNVTFRCDPISEHNRLYWYRQTLGQGPEFLTYFQNEAQLEKSRLLSDRFSAERPKGSFSTLEIQRTEQGDSAMYLCASSREGNIQYFGAGTRLSVL.

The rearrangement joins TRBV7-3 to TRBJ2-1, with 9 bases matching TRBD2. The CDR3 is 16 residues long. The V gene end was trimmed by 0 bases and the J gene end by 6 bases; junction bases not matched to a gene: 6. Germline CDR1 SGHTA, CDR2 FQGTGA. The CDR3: CASSLTGLANANEQFF. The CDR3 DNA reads TGTGCCAGCAGCTTAACCGGACTAGCGAATGCCAATGAGCAGTTCTTC.

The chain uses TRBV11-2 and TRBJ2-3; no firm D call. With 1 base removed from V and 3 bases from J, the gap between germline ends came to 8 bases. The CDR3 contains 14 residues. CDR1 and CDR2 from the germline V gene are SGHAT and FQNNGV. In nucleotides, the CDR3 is TGTGCCAGCAGCTTAGGGCGACTTACAGATACGCAGTATTTT. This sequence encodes CASSLGRLTDTQYF.

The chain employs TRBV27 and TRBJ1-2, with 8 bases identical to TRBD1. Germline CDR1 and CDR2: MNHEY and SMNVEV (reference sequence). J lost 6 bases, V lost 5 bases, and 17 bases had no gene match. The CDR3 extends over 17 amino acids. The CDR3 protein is CASSPIPPGQGPNGYTF. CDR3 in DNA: TGTGCCAGCAGTCCAATTCCTCCCGGACAGGGCCCCAATGGCTACACCTTC.

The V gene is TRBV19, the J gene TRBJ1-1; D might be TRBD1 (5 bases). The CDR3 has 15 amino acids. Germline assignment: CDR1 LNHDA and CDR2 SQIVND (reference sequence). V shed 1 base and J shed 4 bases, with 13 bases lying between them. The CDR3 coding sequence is TGTGCCAGTAGTATAGGCCAGGGAGGTGTCACTGAAGCTTTCTTT. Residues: CASSIGQGGVTEAFF.

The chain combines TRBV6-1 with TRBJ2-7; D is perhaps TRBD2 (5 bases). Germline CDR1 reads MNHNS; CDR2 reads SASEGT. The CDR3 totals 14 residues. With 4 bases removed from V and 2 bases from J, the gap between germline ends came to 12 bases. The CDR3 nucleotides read TGTGCCAGCAGTGCTGGTAGCGAACCCTACGAGCAGTACTTC. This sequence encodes CASSAGSEPYEQYF.